A single T cell receptor (beta chain) is shown here with its context. Its antigen is as yet unknown. This specimen comes from a study of T cells in Graves' hyperthyroidism and ophthalmopathy. Study summary: Blood from the periphery was taken at initial diagnosis, before any treatment. Overall study findings and caveats: Stable hyperthyroidism and ophthalmopathy were separated using 13 V-J signatures. In the blood, most expanded thyroid clonotypes above 0.001 appeared as well.

Using RNA transcripts as the source, TCR beta CDR3 regions were amplified. First-round RT-PCR with HTBI primers amplified the TCR CDR3 region. TCRdb recomputed calls from the multiplex PCR reads with MiXCR, one row per CDR3 protein. The sample carries approximately 100,000 distinct CDR3 sequences, about 50% recorded once. The germline V gene encodes CDR1 SEHNR and CDR2 FQNEAQ (reference sequence). J gave up 3 bases and V 5 bases, and 9 bases lay outside the gene matches. The CDR3 loop spans 16 amino acids. This clonotype originated in a man in his forties with Graves' hyperthyroidism. The sample was blood. This chain connects TRBV7-9 to TRBJ2-7; 11 bases fit TRBD1. This CDR3 reads CASSPPVGTGGYEQYF. For the CDR3, the DNA is TGTGCCAGCAGCCCACCAGTTGGGACAGGGGGCTACGAGCAGTACTTC.